These 9 T cell receptor beta chains came from one sample sequenced in a study of T cells after yellow fever vaccination. MiXCR, applied by TCRdb to the 5' RACE reads, yields one record per CDR3 protein. The table shows about 430,000 distinct CDR3 sequences, with approximately 19% occurring only once. Material: PBMCs, obtained before the yellow fever booster vaccination. The receptor set was obtained from a man in his late teens or twenties who received the YFV17D yellow fever vaccine.

The CDR3 reads CSARALGGELFF. The CDR3 nucleotides are TGCAGTGCTAGGGCCCTGGGGGGGGAGCTGTTTTTT. The chain has TRBV20-1 and TRBJ2-2, with D hard to call. The CDR3 is made up of 12 amino acids. Trimming stripped 3 bases from V and 8 bases from J, with 10 bases between. The V gene's germline CDR1 is DFQATT and CDR2 SNEGSKA (reference sequence).

The CDR3 DNA sequence: TGCGCCAGCAGCGCCGGGGTGGACAGGGGGACCGGGGAGCTGTTTTTT. This gives the protein CASSAGVDRGTGELFF. The gene calls are TRBV5-1 and TRBJ2-2, with 10 bases matching TRBD1. The length of the CDR3 is 16 residues. With 4 bases clipped from V and 5 bases from J, the junction kept 8 bases outside the gene matches. CDR1 is SGHRS and CDR2 is YFSETQ in the germline V gene.

This clonotype was seen more than once but under ten times. The V gene is TRBV6-5, the J gene TRBJ2-2; tentative D call: TRBD2 (6 bases). Germline V gene sequence: CDR1 MNHEY, CDR2 SVGAGI. V dropped 7 bases and J dropped 5 bases, with 17 bases sitting between them. This CDR3 contains 15 residues. CDR3 bases: TGTGCCAGCATTAACGCGGGGAGCGGGACCGGGGAGCTGTTTTTT. The encoded protein is CASINAGSGTGELFF.

The J gene is TRBJ2-7, the V gene TRBV18, with D uncertain. This CDR3 contains 15 residues. The germline V and J ends were trimmed by 3 bases and 0 bases, with 12 bases remaining between them. CDR1 is KGHSH, CDR2 LQKENI, per germline. CDR3 sequence: CASSPQDGSSYEQYF. The CDR3 coding sequence is TGTGCCAGCTCACCGCAGGACGGAAGCTCCTACGAGCAGTACTTC.

The CDR3 here is CASSDGSNYGYTF. The DNA of the CDR3 is TGTGCCAGCAGTGACGGGAGTAACTATGGCTACACCTTC. V gene TRBV6-4 combines with J gene TRBJ1-2; D remains ambiguous. The ends were cut back, 2 bases at V and 1 base at J, with 5 bases in the middle. Germline loops: CDR1 MRHNA, CDR2 SNTAGT. This CDR3 is 13 amino acids long.

This clonotype was observed a handful of times. CDR3 DNA sequence: TGTGCCACCAGCAGGTCATACCGGGACCTTAACTACGAGCAGTACGTC. It encodes CATSRSYRDLNYEQYV. This rearrangement joins TRBV15 to TRBJ2-7, with D possibly being TRBD1 or TRBD2 (5 bases each). Germline loops: CDR1 LNHNV, CDR2 YYDKDF (reference sequence). The CDR3 is made up of 16 amino acids. Trimming removed 3 bases from V and 3 bases from J, with 18 bases in between.

This clonotype was counted only a few times. J is TRBJ2-5 and V is TRBV4-3; TRBD2 aligns across 12 bases. Germline assignment: CDR1 LGHNA and CDR2 YSLEER. This CDR3 contains 16 residues. J gave up 3 bases and V 1 base, and 3 bases lay outside the gene matches. The CDR3 bases are TGCGCCAGCAGCCAAGGACTAGCGGGGGATAAAGAGACCCAGTACTTC. Amino acids: CASSQGLAGDKETQYF.

The chain carries TRBV10-3 and TRBJ2-5, with D possibly TRBD1 on 5 matching bases. Germline V gene data show CDR1 as ENHRY and CDR2 as SYGVKD. This CDR3 contains 12 residues. With 3 bases removed from V and 6 bases from J, the gap between germline ends came to 8 bases. This CDR3 reads CAISDRVQTQYF. CDR3 nucleotide sequence: TGTGCCATCAGTGACAGGGTTCAGACCCAGTACTTC.

This clonotype was picked up a small number of times. The chain is built from TRBV5-1 and TRBJ1-2; 7 bases align to TRBD1. Per germline, CDR1 SGHRS and CDR2 YFSETQ. The V gene end was trimmed by 4 bases and the J gene end by 0 bases; junction bases not matched to a gene: 3. CDR3 length: 14 residues. The CDR3 is CASSPQGTNYGYTF. The CDR3 DNA reads TGCGCCAGCAGCCCACAGGGGACTAACTATGGCTACACCTTC.